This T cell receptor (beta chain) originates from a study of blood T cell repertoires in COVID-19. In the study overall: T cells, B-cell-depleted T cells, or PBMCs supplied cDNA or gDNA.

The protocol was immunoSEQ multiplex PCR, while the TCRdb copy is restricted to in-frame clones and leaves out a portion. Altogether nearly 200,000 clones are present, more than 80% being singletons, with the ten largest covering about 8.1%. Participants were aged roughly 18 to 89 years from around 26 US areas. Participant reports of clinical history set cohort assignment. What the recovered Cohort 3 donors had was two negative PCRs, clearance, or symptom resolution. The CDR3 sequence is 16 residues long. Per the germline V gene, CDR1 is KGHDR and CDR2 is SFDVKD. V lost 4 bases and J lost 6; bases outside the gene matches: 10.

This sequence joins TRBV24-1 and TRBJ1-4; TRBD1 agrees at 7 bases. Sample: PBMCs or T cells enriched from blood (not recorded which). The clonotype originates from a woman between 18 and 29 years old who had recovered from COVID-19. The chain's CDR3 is CATSETRGRGDEKLFF. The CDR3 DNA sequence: TGTGCCACCAGTGAAACCCGAGGCAGGGGGGATGAAAAACTGTTTTTT.